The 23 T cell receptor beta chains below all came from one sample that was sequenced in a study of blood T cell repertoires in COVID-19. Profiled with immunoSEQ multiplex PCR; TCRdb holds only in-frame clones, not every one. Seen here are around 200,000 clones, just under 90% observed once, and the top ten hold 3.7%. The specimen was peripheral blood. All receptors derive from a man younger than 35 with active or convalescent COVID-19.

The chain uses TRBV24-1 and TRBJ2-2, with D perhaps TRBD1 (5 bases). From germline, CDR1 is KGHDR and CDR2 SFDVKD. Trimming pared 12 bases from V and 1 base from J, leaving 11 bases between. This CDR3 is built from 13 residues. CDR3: CASRQGNTGELFF. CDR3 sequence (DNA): TGTGCCTCCCGGCAGGGGAACACCGGGGAGCTGTTTTTT.

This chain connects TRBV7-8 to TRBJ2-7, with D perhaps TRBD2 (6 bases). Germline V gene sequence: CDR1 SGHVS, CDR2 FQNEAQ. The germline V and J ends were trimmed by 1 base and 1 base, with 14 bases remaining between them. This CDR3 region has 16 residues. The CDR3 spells CASSLDRSEGSYEQYF. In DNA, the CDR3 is TGTGCCAGCAGCTTAGACAGGTCGGAGGGTTCCTACGAGCAGTACTTC.

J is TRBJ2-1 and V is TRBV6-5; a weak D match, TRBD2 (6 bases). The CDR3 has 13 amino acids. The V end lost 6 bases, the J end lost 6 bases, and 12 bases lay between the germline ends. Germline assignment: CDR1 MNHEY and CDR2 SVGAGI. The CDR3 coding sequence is TGTGCCAGCAGGGAGGGCGGGACCAATGAGCAGTTCTTC. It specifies CASREGGTNEQFF.

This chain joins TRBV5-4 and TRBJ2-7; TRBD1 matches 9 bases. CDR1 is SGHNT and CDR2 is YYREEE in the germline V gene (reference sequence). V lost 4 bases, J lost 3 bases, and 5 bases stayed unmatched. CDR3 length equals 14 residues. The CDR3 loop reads CASSVGGQGYEQYV. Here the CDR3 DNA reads TGTGCCAGCAGCGTCGGGGGACAGGGCTACGAGCAGTACGTC.

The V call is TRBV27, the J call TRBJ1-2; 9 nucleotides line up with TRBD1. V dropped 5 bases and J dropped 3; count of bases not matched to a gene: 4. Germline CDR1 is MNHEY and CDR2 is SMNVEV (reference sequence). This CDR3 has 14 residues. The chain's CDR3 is CASSPGQGYYGYTF. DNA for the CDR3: TGTGCCAGCAGTCCCGGACAGGGGTACTATGGCTACACCTTC.

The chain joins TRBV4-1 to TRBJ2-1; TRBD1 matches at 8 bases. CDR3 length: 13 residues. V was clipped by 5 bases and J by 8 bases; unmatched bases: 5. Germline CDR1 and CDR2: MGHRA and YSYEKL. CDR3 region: CASSEGQGYEQFF. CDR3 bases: TGCGCCAGCAGCGAAGGACAGGGCTATGAGCAGTTCTTC.

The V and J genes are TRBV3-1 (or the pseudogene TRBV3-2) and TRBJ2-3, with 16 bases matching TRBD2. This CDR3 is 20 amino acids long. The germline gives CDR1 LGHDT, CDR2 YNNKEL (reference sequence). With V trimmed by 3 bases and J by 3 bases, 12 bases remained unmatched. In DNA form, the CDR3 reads TGTGCCAGCAGCCATCCTGGGACTAGCGGGAGGGCCGATTCTACAGATACGCAGTATTTT. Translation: CASSHPGTSGRADSTDTQYF.

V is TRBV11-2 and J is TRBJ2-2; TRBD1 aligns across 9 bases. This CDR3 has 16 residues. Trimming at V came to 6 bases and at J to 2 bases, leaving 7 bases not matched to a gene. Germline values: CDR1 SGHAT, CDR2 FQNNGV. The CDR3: CASRDPGQGNTGELFF. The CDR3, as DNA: TGTGCCAGCAGGGACCCGGGACAGGGCAACACCGGGGAGCTGTTTTTT. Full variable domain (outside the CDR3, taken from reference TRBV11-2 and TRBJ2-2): EAGVAQSPRYKIIEKRQSVAFWCNPISGHATLYWYQQILGQGPKLLIQFQNNGVVDDSQLPKDRFSAERLKGVDSTLKIQPAKLEDSAVYLCASRDPGQGNTGELFFGEGSRLTVL.

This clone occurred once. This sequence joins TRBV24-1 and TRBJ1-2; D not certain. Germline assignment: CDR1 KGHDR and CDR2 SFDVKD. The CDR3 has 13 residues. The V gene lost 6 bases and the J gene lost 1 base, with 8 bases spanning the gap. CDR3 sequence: CATSPSGNYGYTF. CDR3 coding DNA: TGTGCCACCAGTCCAAGCGGTAACTATGGCTACACCTTC.

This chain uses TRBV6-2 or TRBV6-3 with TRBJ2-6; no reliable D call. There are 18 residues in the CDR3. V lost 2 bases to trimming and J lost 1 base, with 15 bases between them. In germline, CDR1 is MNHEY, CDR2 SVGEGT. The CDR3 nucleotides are TGTGCCAGCAGTTACAACATCAAACAACGTTCTGGGGCCAACGTCCTGACTTTC. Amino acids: CASSYNIKQRSGANVLTF.

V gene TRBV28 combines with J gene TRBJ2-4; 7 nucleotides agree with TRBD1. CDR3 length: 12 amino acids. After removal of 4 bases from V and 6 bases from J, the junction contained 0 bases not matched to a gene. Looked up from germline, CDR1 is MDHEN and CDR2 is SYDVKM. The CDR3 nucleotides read TGTGCCAGCAGTTCAGGGGGAAACATTCAGTACTTC. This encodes CASSSGGNIQYF.

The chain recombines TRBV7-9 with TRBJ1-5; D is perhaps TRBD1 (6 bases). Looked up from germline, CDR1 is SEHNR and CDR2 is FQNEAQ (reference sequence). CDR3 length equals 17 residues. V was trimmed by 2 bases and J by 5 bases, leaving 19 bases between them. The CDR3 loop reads CASSLMGARVPDQPQHF. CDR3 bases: TGTGCCAGCAGCTTAATGGGGGCCCGCGTTCCCGATCAGCCCCAGCATTTT.

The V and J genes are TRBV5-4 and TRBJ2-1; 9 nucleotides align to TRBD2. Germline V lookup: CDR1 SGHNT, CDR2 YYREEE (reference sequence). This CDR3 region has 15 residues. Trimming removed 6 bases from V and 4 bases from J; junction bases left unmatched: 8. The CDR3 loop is CASTHSGGAYNEQFF. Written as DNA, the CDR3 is TGTGCCAGCACGCATAGCGGGGGAGCTTACAATGAGCAGTTCTTC.

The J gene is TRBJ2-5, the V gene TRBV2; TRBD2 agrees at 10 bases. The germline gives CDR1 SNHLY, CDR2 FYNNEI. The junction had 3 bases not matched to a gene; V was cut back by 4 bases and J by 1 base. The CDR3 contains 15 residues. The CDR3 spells CASSGLAGTQETQYF. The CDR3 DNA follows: TGTGCCAGCAGTGGACTAGCGGGTACCCAAGAGACCCAGTACTTC.

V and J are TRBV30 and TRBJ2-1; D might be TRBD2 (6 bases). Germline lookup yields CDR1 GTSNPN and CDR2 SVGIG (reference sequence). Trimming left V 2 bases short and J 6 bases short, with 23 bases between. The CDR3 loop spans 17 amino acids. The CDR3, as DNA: TGTGCCTGGAGTAAGGGTAAACTAGCTGTTCACTCCAATGAGCAGTTCTTC. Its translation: CAWSKGKLAVHSNEQFF. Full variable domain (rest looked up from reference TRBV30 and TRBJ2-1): SQTIHQWPATLVQPVGSPLSLECTVEGTSNPNLYWYRQAAGRGLQLLFYSVGIGQISSEVPQNLSASRPQDRQFILSSKKLLLSDSGFYLCAWSKGKLAVHSNEQFFGPGTRLTVL.

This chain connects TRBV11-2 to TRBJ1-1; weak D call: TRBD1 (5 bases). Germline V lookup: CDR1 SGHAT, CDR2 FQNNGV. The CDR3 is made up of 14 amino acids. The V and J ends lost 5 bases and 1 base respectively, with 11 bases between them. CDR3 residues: CASSRGVTNTEAFF. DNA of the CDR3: TGTGCCAGCAGCCGGGGGGTTACGAACACTGAAGCTTTCTTT.

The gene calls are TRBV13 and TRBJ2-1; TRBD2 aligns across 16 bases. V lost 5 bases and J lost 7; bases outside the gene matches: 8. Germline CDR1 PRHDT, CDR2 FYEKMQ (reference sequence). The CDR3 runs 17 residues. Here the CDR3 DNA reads TGTGCCAGCAGCCTCGGGACTAGCGGGGGGGCTGGTAATGAGCAGTTCTTC. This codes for CASSLGTSGGAGNEQFF.

CDR3 in amino acids: CASSSPGLAGVLSLGSEQFF. The CDR3 coding sequence is TGTGCCAGTAGTAGCCCGGGACTAGCGGGGGTCCTCTCCCTGGGGAGTGAGCAGTTCTTC. The chain employs TRBV19 and TRBJ2-1; the match to TRBD2 covers 14 bases. From germline, CDR1 is LNHDA and CDR2 SQIVND (reference sequence). V was pared by 4 bases and J by 9 bases, with 20 bases of the junction left unmatched. This CDR3 region has 20 residues. The full variable domain, with the rest looked up from reference TRBV19 and TRBJ2-1, is DGGITQSPKYLFRKEGQNVTLSCEQNLNHDAMYWYRQDPGQGLRLIYYSQIVNDFQKGDIAEGYSVSREKKESFPLTVTSAQKNPTAFYLCASSSPGLAGVLSLGSEQFFGPGTRLTVL.

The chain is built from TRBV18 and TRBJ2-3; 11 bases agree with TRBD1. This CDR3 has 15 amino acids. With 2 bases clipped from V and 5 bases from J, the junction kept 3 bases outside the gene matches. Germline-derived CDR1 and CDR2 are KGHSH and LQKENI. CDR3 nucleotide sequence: TGTGCCAGCTCACCAGGACAGGGGGCAAGAGATACGCAGTATTTT. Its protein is CASSPGQGARDTQYF.

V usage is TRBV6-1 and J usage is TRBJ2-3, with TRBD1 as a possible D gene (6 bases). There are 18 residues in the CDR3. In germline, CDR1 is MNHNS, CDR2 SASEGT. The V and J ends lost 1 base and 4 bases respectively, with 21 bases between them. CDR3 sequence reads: CASSEGPRTARGPDTQYF. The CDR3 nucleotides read TGTGCCAGCAGTGAAGGCCCTAGGACAGCTAGGGGCCCAGATACGCAGTATTTT.

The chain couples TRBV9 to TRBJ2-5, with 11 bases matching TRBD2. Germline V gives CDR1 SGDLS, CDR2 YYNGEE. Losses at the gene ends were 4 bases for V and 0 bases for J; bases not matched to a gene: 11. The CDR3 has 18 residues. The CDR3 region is CASSRRTSGPLYQETQYF. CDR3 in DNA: TGTGCCAGCAGCAGAAGGACTAGCGGGCCTTTGTACCAAGAGACCCAGTACTTC.

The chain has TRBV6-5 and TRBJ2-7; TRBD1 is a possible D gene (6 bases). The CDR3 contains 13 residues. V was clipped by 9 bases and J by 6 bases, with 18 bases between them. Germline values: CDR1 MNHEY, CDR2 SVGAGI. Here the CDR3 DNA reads TGTGCCAGTTCCACAGGGATGAGGGCCGAGCAGTACTTC. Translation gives CASSTGMRAEQYF.

The CDR3 DNA reads as TGTGCCAGCAGCGAAACAGACAGGGGTTCACCCCTCCACTTT. This encodes CASSETDRGSPLHF. The chain joins TRBV28 to TRBJ1-6; TRBD1 aligns across 8 bases. V dropped 6 bases and J dropped 9; count of bases not matched to a gene: 7. The CDR3 contains 14 residues. The germline gives CDR1 MDHEN, CDR2 SYDVKM.